The 6 T cell receptor beta chains presented below share a single source sample, sequenced in a study of T cell clonotyping in hematopoietic cell transplantation (dated by TCRdb to the early 2020s). The library was produced with the immunoSEQ multiplex PCR assay. TCRdb retrieved this table from immuneACCESS and kept in-frame rearrangements only. Not all clones are present; in checked studies, unresolved V genes account for under half, and no reason is known for the remainder. The sample profile shows about 41,000 clones; approximately 80% of them were found once. The ten largest make up 5.3% of the sample. According to the study, the label for this sample's time point signals: recipient sample about 28 days before transplant, after cytoreduction. The sample was peripheral blood mononuclear cells, taken before stem cell transplant. These receptors were taken from a man aged 55 to 70 with myelodysplastic syndrome. Some clones in this sample may be carry-over from other donors' samples.

CDR3 DNA sequence: TGTGCCAGCAGCCAAGATACGGGATTTACCGGGGAGCTGTTTTTT. The encoded protein is CASSQDTGFTGELFF. The V gene is TRBV4-2, the J gene TRBJ2-2, with a tentative D call TRBD2 (5 bases). The CDR3 covers 15 residues. Trimming pared 0 bases from V and 5 bases from J, leaving 10 bases between. In germline, CDR1 is LGHNA, CDR2 YNFKEQ.

In this sample, this clone turned up a few times. One end of the junction varies from germline; a read error may be responsible. The chain combines TRBV18 with TRBJ1-1; no reliable D call. Per germline, CDR1 KGHSH and CDR2 LQKENI. The CDR3 extends over 12 amino acids. The CDR3 DNA follows: TGTGCCAGCTCGGAAGGGAACTCTGAAGCTTTCTTT. This translates into CASSEGNSEAFF. Full variable domain (remainder filled in from reference TRBV18 and TRBJ1-1): NAGVMQNPRHLVRRRGQEARLRCSPMKGHSHVYWYRQLPEEGLKFMVYLQKENIIDESGMPKERFSAEFPKEGPSILRIQQVVRGDSAAYFCASSEGNSEAFFGQGTRLTVV.

To note about this clone: At one end, the junction sequence differs from germline, possibly due to a read error. The CDR3 DNA follows: TGTGCCAGCGGGGGGGGAGAGTTTAGCCATCAGCCCCAGCATTTT. Translation gives CASGGGEFSHQPQHF. The V call is TRBV19, the J call TRBJ1-5; D possibly corresponds to TRBD1 (5 bases). This CDR3 spans 15 amino acids. Germline V gives CDR1 LNHDA, CDR2 SQIVND (reference sequence).

The chain has TRBV6-6 and TRBJ1-5; 9 nucleotides line up with TRBD1. The CDR3 is made up of 15 amino acids. Germline V gene lookup returns CDR1 MNHNY and CDR2 SVGAGI (reference sequence). Trimming cost V 4 bases and J 2 bases; bases outside gene matches: 3. This CDR3 reads CASSSGTGRNQPQHF. CDR3 sequence (DNA): TGTGCCAGCAGTTCGGGGACAGGGCGCAATCAGCCCCAGCATTTT.

This clone appeared a single time. The chain recombines TRBV28 with TRBJ1-2; D may be TRBD1 (6 bases). The germline gives CDR1 MDHEN, CDR2 SYDVKM. The CDR3 has 14 amino acids. V lost 4 bases, J lost 4 bases, and 13 bases lay in between. The chain's CDR3 is CASSYREGGYGYTF. The CDR3 bases are TGTGCCAGCAGTTACAGGGAAGGGGGCTATGGCTACACCTTC.

The V gene is TRBV6-6, the J gene TRBJ1-1; D possibly corresponds to TRBD1 (6 bases). Trimming pared 8 bases from V and 4 bases from J, leaving 14 bases between. The CDR3 sequence is 13 residues long. Looked up from germline, CDR1 is MNHNY and CDR2 is SVGAGI (reference sequence). CDR3 nucleotide sequence: TGTGCCAGCCAACAGGGATTGAGCACTGAAGCTTTCTTT. This sequence encodes CASQQGLSTEAFF.